This T cell receptor (beta chain) stems from a study of cytomegalovirus exposure and HLA in healthy donors. Study summary: About 77 million unique TCRs from HLA-typed donors made up an early data release.

Primers: 60 Vbeta forward and 13 Jbeta reverse. In the study's own analysis: A later analysis tallied 80 million to 100 million unique TCR beta chains, some 10 million of them shared. Produced via immunoSEQ multiplex PCR; TCRdb's table is partial and in-frame only. The V and J calls and the clone size are those of that table, but D and trimming were determined from the DNA. Of some 170,000 clones in the sample, around nine tenths were seen once. V lost 2 bases and J lost 0, with 11 bases in between. Germline values: CDR1 MNHNS, CDR2 SASEGT. This CDR3 comprises 16 residues. Unrecorded immune exposures were likely, despite nominal health at sampling. This clone was seen a few times.

The V and J genes are TRBV6-1 and TRBJ1-3; D is uncertain. This TCR was recovered from a woman aged 25 to 39 in good health and CMV-seronegative. Specimen: PBMCs. DNA for the CDR3: TGTGCCAGCAGTGAATCGAGAATGCTCTCTGGAAACACCATATATTTT. It specifies CASSESRMLSGNTIYF.